The 17 T cell receptor beta chains listed next were all sequenced from one sample in a study of blood T cell repertoires in COVID-19. Clones were sequenced by immunoSEQ multiplex PCR, and TCRdb holds only the in-frame ones, with some missing. This sample yields approximately 460,000 clones, of which approximately 89% are seen a single time; around 0.9% belongs to the top ten. The specimen sequenced was peripheral blood. These TCRs come from a man aged 18 to 30 with COVID-19, enrolled during active disease.

About this clone itself: A much larger clone lies a single base off, so this may be a read error. This specimen includes other DNA sequences encoding the same CDR3. The gene calls are TRBV13 and TRBJ1-2, with no clear D. The germline V and J ends were trimmed by 0 bases and 2 bases, with 7 bases remaining between them. The CDR3 totals 14 residues. Per germline, CDR1 PRHDT and CDR2 FYEKMQ (reference sequence). CDR3 nucleotide sequence: TGTGCCAGCAGCTTAGGGACGGGGAACTATGGCTACACCTTC. Its translation is CASSLGTGNYGYTF.

The chain is built from TRBV6-5 and TRBJ1-5; 7 nucleotides line up with TRBD1. The CDR3 has 14 residues. The junction had 10 bases not matched to a gene; V was cut back by 8 bases and J by 6 bases. The germline gives CDR1 MNHEY, CDR2 SVGAGI. CDR3 region: CASSRQGDGQPQHF. For the CDR3, the DNA is TGTGCCAGCTCCCGACAGGGAGACGGTCAGCCCCAGCATTTT.

The chain links TRBV2 to TRBJ1-2, with 9 bases identical to TRBD1. Germline CDR1 SNHLY, CDR2 FYNNEI. The CDR3 spans 14 residues. Trimming cost V 6 bases and J 6 bases; bases outside gene matches: 8. The CDR3 bases are TGTGCCAGCAGGGGGACAGGGTCTCTTCATGGCTACACCTTC. Residues: CASRGTGSLHGYTF.

This rearrangement joins TRBV5-1 to TRBJ2-7, with 8 bases that match TRBD2. The CDR3 is 15 amino acids. Germline V CDR1 and CDR2: SGHRS, YFSETQ. V shed 4 bases, J shed 6 bases, and the junction held 12 bases outside the gene matches. DNA for the CDR3: TGCGCCAGCAGCAGCGGGGTAGCGGGATTTACCGAGCAGTACTTC. Its protein is CASSSGVAGFTEQYF.

The chain recombines TRBV7-9 with TRBJ2-7, with no clear D. Germline V gene sequence: CDR1 SEHNR, CDR2 FQNEAQ (reference sequence). V shed 6 bases and J shed 6 bases, with 15 bases lying between them. CDR3 size: 13 residues. DNA for the CDR3: TGTGCCAGCAGTCCGGGTCCCACGGGCGAGCAGTACTTC. As protein: CASSPGPTGEQYF.

The V gene is TRBV11-3, the J gene TRBJ2-1; TRBD2 matches at 9 bases. This CDR3 is 16 amino acids long. V trimming: 0 bases; J trimming: 9 bases; junction bases outside the gene matches: 9. Germline V lookup: CDR1 SGHNT, CDR2 YENEEA. This chain's CDR3 is CASSLETVSGRGEQFF. In DNA, the CDR3 is TGTGCCAGCAGCTTAGAGACCGTTAGCGGGAGAGGTGAGCAGTTCTTC.

The chain links TRBV7-2 to TRBJ2-3, with D unresolved. The CDR3 spans 14 residues. Per the germline V gene, CDR1 is SGHTA and CDR2 is FQGNSA. V gave up 1 base and J gave up 7 bases, with 12 bases separating them. CDR3: CASSLGAARNTQYF. In DNA, the CDR3 is TGTGCCAGCAGCTTAGGGGCTGCCAGGAATACGCAGTATTTT.

The chain joins TRBV6-5 to TRBJ1-6, with 7 bases aligning to TRBD1. The CDR3 runs to 15 residues. CDR1 MNHEY and CDR2 SVGAGI come from the germline V gene. The ends lost 7 bases at V and 1 base at J; junction bases unmatched: 4. The DNA for the CDR3 is TGTGCCAGCACGGGACAGCGATCCTATAATTCACCCCTCCACTTT. Protein: CASTGQRSYNSPLHF.

The chain is built from TRBV6-5 and TRBJ2-5; 10 positions match TRBD2. This CDR3 contains 12 residues. The germline V gene has CDR1 MNHEY and CDR2 SVGAGI. V lost 10 bases to trimming and J lost 10 bases; unmatched junction nucleotides: 9. CDR3 sequence reads: CATSTSGPRQYF. In DNA form, the CDR3 reads TGTGCCACTTCGACTAGCGGGCCCCGCCAGTACTTC.

The chain joins TRBV2 to TRBJ2-5; 7 nucleotides align to TRBD1. Germline CDR1 SNHLY, CDR2 FYNNEI. The CDR3 consists of 13 residues. J gave up 3 bases and V 6 bases, and 4 bases lay outside the gene matches. Here the CDR3 reads CASSPDREETQYF. The CDR3, as DNA: TGTGCCAGCAGCCCTGACAGGGAAGAGACCCAGTACTTC.

The chain links TRBV6-4 to TRBJ1-2; the D gene is possibly TRBD1 (6 bases). The V gene's germline CDR1 is MRHNA and CDR2 SNTAGT. This CDR3 is 17 amino acids long. Trimming left V 6 bases short and J 1 base short, with 21 bases between. In DNA form, the CDR3 reads TGTGCCAGCAGCTCCGGATGGGGGCAGGGAAGTAACTATGGCTACACCTTC. Its protein product is CASSSGWGQGSNYGYTF.

The chain has TRBV3-1 (or the pseudogene TRBV3-2) and TRBJ2-3, with D maybe TRBD2 (5 bases). Germline assignment: CDR1 LGHDT and CDR2 YNNKEL (reference sequence). CDR3 length: 16 residues. Trimming pared 2 bases from V and 3 bases from J, leaving 15 bases between. The DNA of the CDR3 is TGTGCCAGCAGCCAACTATTTAGTGGCGGGACAGATACGCAGTATTTT. Encoded protein: CASSQLFSGGTDTQYF.

The V call is TRBV5-4, the J call TRBJ2-4, with 12 bases lining up with TRBD2. The CDR3 covers 15 residues. CDR1 is SGHNT and CDR2 is YYREEE in the germline V gene (reference sequence). With 4 bases clipped from V and 8 bases from J, the junction kept 7 bases outside the gene matches. The CDR3 loop reads CASSPLAGGPDIQYF. CDR3 nucleotides: TGTGCCAGCAGCCCCCTAGCGGGGGGGCCCGACATTCAGTACTTC.

This clone was picked up one time. The J gene is TRBJ2-7, the V gene TRBV6-5, with D possibly TRBD1 on 6 matching bases. Germline lookup yields CDR1 MNHEY and CDR2 SVGAGI. This CDR3 is built from 15 residues. The V end lost 4 bases, the J end lost 5 bases, and 18 bases lay between the germline ends. In DNA form, the CDR3 reads TGTGCCAGCAGTTCCTACAGGGTAGAAGTCCACGAGCAGTACTTC. This sequence encodes CASSSYRVEVHEQYF.

The chain links TRBV5-1 to TRBJ2-6; 8 bases fit TRBD2. The V segment lost 2 bases and the J segment 4 bases; nucleotides outside the gene matches: 11. Germline CDR1 is SGHRS and CDR2 is YFSETQ. The CDR3 extends over 18 amino acids. In DNA form, the CDR3 reads TGCGCCAGCAGCTTTCCGACTAGCGATCTCAGCGGGGCCAACGTCCTGACTTTC. Translated, it gives CASSFPTSDLSGANVLTF. Using reference TRBV5-1 and TRBJ2-6 for the parts outside the CDR3, the full variable domain is KAGVTQTPRYLIKTRGQQVTLSCSPISGHRSVSWYQQTPGQGLQFLFEYFSETQRNKGNFPGRFSGRQFSNSRSEMNVSTLELGDSALYLCASSFPTSDLSGANVLTFGAGSRLTVL.

The genes are TRBV2 and TRBJ2-3, with 9 positions matching TRBD2. V gave up 2 bases and J gave up 6 bases; unmatched junction bases: 15. CDR1 SNHLY and CDR2 FYNNEI come from the germline V gene. This CDR3 has 18 residues. The CDR3 here is CASSELTSGLLISDTQYF. CDR3 sequence (DNA): TGTGCCAGCAGTGAATTGACTAGCGGACTGTTAATTTCGGATACGCAGTATTTT.

The J gene is TRBJ1-2, the V gene TRBV5-6; tentative D call: TRBD1 (5 bases). Per the germline V gene, CDR1 is SGHDT and CDR2 is YYEEEE. V was cut by 4 bases and J by 4 bases, with 14 bases left in between. The CDR3 consists of 14 residues. In DNA, the CDR3 is TGTGCCAGCAGCCCGTGGGGGGTGGCCTATGGCTACACCTTC. Protein sequence: CASSPWGVAYGYTF.